Below, one T cell receptor (beta chain) is given with its context. The sample originates from a study of blood T cell repertoires in COVID-19. Study background: The samples span acute and convalescent COVID-19 from the United States, Italy and Spain.

The CDR3 has 16 amino acids. Trimming left V 0 bases short and J 5 bases short, with 13 bases between. CDR1 is SGHNT and CDR2 is YENEEA in the germline V gene. In Cohort 3, a recovered donor had either two negative PCRs, clearance, or symptom resolution. In the source study's methods: Amplified reference gene primers provided the basis for estimating nucleated cell counts. Clones were sequenced by immunoSEQ multiplex PCR, and TCRdb holds only the in-frame ones, with some missing. The V and J calls and clone size come from that table; D and trimming were worked out from the DNA. The sample contains more than 300,000 clones, 80% to 95% of which appear only once.

The TCR sequence derives from a woman aged 25-40 years who had recovered from COVID-19. This chain links TRBV11-3 with TRBJ1-4; weak D call: TRBD1 (5 bases). Sequencing was performed on PBMCs or T cells enriched from blood (not recorded which). CDR3 residues: CASSLEGGTVNEKLFF. The CDR3 region has the DNA TGTGCCAGCAGCTTAGAAGGCGGGACGGTGAATGAAAAACTGTTTTTT.